The sequence of this T cell receptor beta chain was determined in a study of blood T cells in healthy people across ages. This clonotype appeared many times. A J-beta primer mix and a sample-barcoded 5' primer were used in a second PCR of roughly 6 to 12 cycles. TCRdb re-analysed the 5' RACE reads in MiXCR, keeping a single row per CDR3 protein. The sample includes 700,000 to 900,000 distinct CDR3 sequences, about 53% of them seen just once. Material: blood. The TCR sequence derives from an older man in good health.

CDR3 region: CSVLTQVGIRGTSGHNEQFF. CDR3 DNA: TGCAGCGTTCTCACCCAAGTGGGGATTCGGGGGACTAGCGGACACAATGAGCAGTTCTTC. The rearrangement uses TRBV29-1 and TRBJ2-1; 11 positions match TRBD2. This CDR3 comprises 20 residues. Trimming removed 5 bases from V and 5 bases from J; junction bases left unmatched: 23. Germline V gene data show CDR1 as SQVTM and CDR2 as ANQGSEA.